These T cell receptor beta chains were read from a single sample in a study of cytomegalovirus exposure and HLA in healthy donors. Clones were read by immunoSEQ multiplex PCR, and TCRdb kept only the in-frame ones, dropping some. The sample yields some 76,000 clones, nearly 80% seen once. The sequencing sample was made of PBMCs. These receptors were collected from a woman in her 40s in good health and CMV-seropositive. CDR3s include the opening cysteine and the closing phenylalanine or tryptophan. A D gene is named only where the DNA matches it firmly. The size field is filled for only some rows; it gives once, few, many or a size class.

clone_size: few
j_call: TRBJ1-4
d_call: -
cdr3_length: 14
v_call: TRBV5-1
cdr3_aa: CASSLDSSNEKLFF
cdr3_nt: TGCGCCAGCAGCTTGGACAGTTCGAATGAAAAACTGTTTTTT

clone_size: -
j_call: TRBJ2-1
d_call: -
cdr3_length: 12
v_call: TRBV9
cdr3_aa: CASSLPVDEQFF
cdr3_nt: TGTGCCAGCAGCCTACCGGTCGATGAGCAGTTCTTC

clone_size: -
j_call: TRBJ1-3
d_call: -
cdr3_length: 13
v_call: TRBV28
cdr3_aa: CASSSPDRNTIYF
cdr3_nt: TGTGCCAGCAGCTCACCGGACAGAAACACCATATATTTT

clone_size: -
j_call: TRBJ1-1
d_call: -
cdr3_length: 14
v_call: TRBV28
cdr3_aa: CASTFGGRNTEAFF
cdr3_nt: TGTGCCAGCACCTTTGGTGGCCGCAACACTGAAGCTTTCTTT

clone_size: -
j_call: TRBJ2-6
d_call: -
cdr3_length: 15
v_call: TRBV5-1
cdr3_aa: CASSEDSSGANVLTF
cdr3_nt: TGCGCCAGCAGCGAAGACAGCTCTGGGGCCAACGTCCTGACTTTC

clone_size: -
j_call: TRBJ2-7
d_call: -
cdr3_length: 13
v_call: TRBV29-1
cdr3_aa: CSVEDQGTYEQYF
cdr3_nt: TGCAGCGTTGAAGACCAGGGAACGTACGAGCAGTACTTC

clone_size: -
j_call: TRBJ1-4
d_call: -
cdr3_length: 14
v_call: TRBV18
cdr3_aa: CASSPGQVNEKLFF
cdr3_nt: TGTGCCAGCTCACCGGGACAAGTTAATGAAAAACTGTTTTTT

clone_size: few
j_call: TRBJ2-2
d_call: -
cdr3_length: 14
v_call: TRBV9
cdr3_aa: CASSVVGEGGELFF
cdr3_nt: TGTGCCAGCAGCGTAGTCGGGGAAGGCGGGGAGCTGTTTTTT

clone_size: -
j_call: TRBJ2-1
d_call: -
cdr3_length: 13
v_call: TRBV5-1
cdr3_aa: CASFDGGYNEQFF
cdr3_nt: TGCGCCAGCTTTGACGGGGGATACAATGAGCAGTTCTTC

clone_size: -
j_call: TRBJ2-2
d_call: -
cdr3_length: 15
v_call: TRBV14
cdr3_aa: CASSPEGGRIGELFF
cdr3_nt: TGTGCCAGCAGCCCGGAGGGGGGGCGCATCGGGGAGCTGTTTTTT

clone_size: once
j_call: TRBJ2-7
d_call: -
cdr3_length: 11
v_call: TRBV2
cdr3_aa: CASSGAYEQYF
cdr3_nt: TGTGCCAGCAGTGGAGCCTACGAGCAGTACTTC

clone_size: -
j_call: TRBJ1-1
d_call: -
cdr3_length: 15
v_call: TRBV6-5
cdr3_aa: CASSYSTRANTEAFF
cdr3_nt: TGTGCCAGCAGTTACTCGACCAGGGCGAACACTGAAGCTTTCTTT

clone_size: -
j_call: TRBJ2-1
d_call: -
cdr3_length: 18
v_call: TRBV7-3
cdr3_aa: CASSLGPPGWGDHNEQFF
cdr3_nt: TGTGCCAGCAGCTTAGGCCCCCCGGGATGGGGGGACCACAATGAGCAGTTCTTC

clone_size: -
j_call: TRBJ2-3
d_call: -
cdr3_length: 14
v_call: TRBV9
cdr3_aa: CASSVGAGTDTQYF
cdr3_nt: TGTGCCAGCAGCGTAGGGGCAGGTACAGATACGCAGTATTTT

clone_size: few
j_call: TRBJ2-7
d_call: -
cdr3_length: 14
v_call: TRBV9
cdr3_aa: CASSVETDSYEQYF
cdr3_nt: TGTGCCAGCAGCGTAGAAACTGACTCCTACGAGCAGTACTTC

clone_size: -
j_call: TRBJ1-2
d_call: TRBD1
cdr3_length: 16
v_call: TRBV18
cdr3_aa: CASSPPESGGLYGYTF
cdr3_nt: TGTGCCAGCTCACCACCAGAATCAGGGGGCCTCTATGGCTACACCTTC

clone_size: once
j_call: TRBJ1-2
d_call: TRBD1
cdr3_length: 15
v_call: TRBV19
cdr3_aa: CASSPRTGVGYGYTF
cdr3_nt: TGTGCCAGTAGTCCCCGGACAGGGGTAGGCTATGGCTACACCTTC

clone_size: -
j_call: TRBJ2-7
d_call: -
cdr3_length: 11
v_call: TRBV11-2
cdr3_aa: CASSADSEQYF
cdr3_nt: TGTGCCAGCAGCGCTGACTCCGAGCAGTACTTC

clone_size: once
j_call: TRBJ2-7
d_call: -
cdr3_length: 12
v_call: TRBV7-2
cdr3_aa: CASSLVGREQYF
cdr3_nt: TGTGCCAGCAGCTTAGTAGGGAGGGAGCAGTACTTC

clone_size: -
j_call: TRBJ1-2
d_call: TRBD1
cdr3_length: 11
v_call: TRBV30
cdr3_aa: CAWSVGTVYTF
cdr3_nt: TGTGCCTGGAGTGTAGGGACAGTCTACACCTTC

clone_size: -
j_call: TRBJ2-5
d_call: -
cdr3_length: 15
v_call: TRBV7-8
cdr3_aa: CASSPREGGAETQYF
cdr3_nt: TGTGCCAGCAGTCCCAGGGAGGGGGGGGCGGAGACCCAGTACTTC

clone_size: -
j_call: TRBJ1-2
d_call: -
cdr3_length: 15
v_call: TRBV6-1
cdr3_aa: CASSERVGGDYGYTF
cdr3_nt: TGTGCCAGCAGTGAGAGAGTGGGGGGGGACTATGGCTACACCTTC

clone_size: -
j_call: TRBJ1-1
d_call: -
cdr3_length: 13
v_call: TRBV19
cdr3_aa: CASSIEWRTEAFF
cdr3_nt: TGTGCCAGTAGTATTGAATGGCGGACTGAAGCTTTCTTT

clone_size: -
j_call: TRBJ1-2
d_call: TRBD1
cdr3_length: 14
v_call: TRBV28
cdr3_aa: CASSPTGGYYGYTF
cdr3_nt: TGTGCCAGCAGCCCCACAGGGGGCTACTATGGCTACACCTTC

clone_size: -
j_call: TRBJ1-1
d_call: -
cdr3_length: 15
v_call: TRBV5-1
cdr3_aa: CASSPLQGMNTEAFF
cdr3_nt: TGCGCCAGCAGCCCACTACAGGGAATGAACACTGAAGCTTTCTTT

clone_size: -
j_call: TRBJ2-1
d_call: TRBD2
cdr3_length: 15
v_call: TRBV18
cdr3_aa: CASSPTSGGANEQFF
cdr3_nt: TGTGCCAGCTCACCCACTAGCGGGGGGGCTAATGAGCAGTTCTTC

clone_size: few
j_call: TRBJ1-5
d_call: -
cdr3_length: 14
v_call: TRBV9
cdr3_aa: CASSLNYANQPQHF
cdr3_nt: TGTGCCAGCAGCTTGAACTACGCGAATCAGCCCCAGCATTTT

clone_size: -
j_call: TRBJ2-1
d_call: -
cdr3_length: 15
v_call: TRBV27
cdr3_aa: CASSSERSSYNEQFF
cdr3_nt: TGTGCCAGCAGCTCAGAGCGGAGCTCCTACAATGAGCAGTTCTTC

clone_size: few
j_call: TRBJ2-6
d_call: -
cdr3_length: 17
v_call: TRBV28
cdr3_aa: CASSHLSDTEGANVLTF
cdr3_nt: TGTGCCAGCAGTCATCTATCGGACACTGAAGGGGCCAACGTCCTGACTTTC

clone_size: -
j_call: TRBJ1-1
d_call: TRBD1
cdr3_length: 14
v_call: TRBV18
cdr3_aa: CASSPTGVGTEAFF
cdr3_nt: TGTGCCAGCTCACCCACAGGGGTGGGCACTGAAGCTTTCTTT

clone_size: -
j_call: TRBJ1-5
d_call: -
cdr3_length: 14
v_call: TRBV7-9
cdr3_aa: CASSLGRDNQPQHF
cdr3_nt: TGTGCCAGCAGCTTAGGCAGGGACAATCAGCCCCAGCATTTT

clone_size: few
j_call: TRBJ2-7
d_call: TRBD1
cdr3_length: 14
v_call: TRBV30
cdr3_aa: CAWSVGTGPYEQYF
cdr3_nt: TGTGCCTGGAGTGTCGGGACAGGGCCCTACGAGCAGTACTTC

clone_size: -
j_call: TRBJ1-6
d_call: -
cdr3_length: 13
v_call: TRBV6-4
cdr3_aa: CASSDGSNSPLHF
cdr3_nt: TGTGCCAGCAGTGACGGCTCTAATTCACCCCTCCACTTT

clone_size: -
j_call: TRBJ2-7
d_call: -
cdr3_length: 14
v_call: TRBV5-5
cdr3_aa: CASSVAQVFYEQYF
cdr3_nt: TGTGCCAGCAGCGTTGCACAGGTCTTCTACGAGCAGTACTTC